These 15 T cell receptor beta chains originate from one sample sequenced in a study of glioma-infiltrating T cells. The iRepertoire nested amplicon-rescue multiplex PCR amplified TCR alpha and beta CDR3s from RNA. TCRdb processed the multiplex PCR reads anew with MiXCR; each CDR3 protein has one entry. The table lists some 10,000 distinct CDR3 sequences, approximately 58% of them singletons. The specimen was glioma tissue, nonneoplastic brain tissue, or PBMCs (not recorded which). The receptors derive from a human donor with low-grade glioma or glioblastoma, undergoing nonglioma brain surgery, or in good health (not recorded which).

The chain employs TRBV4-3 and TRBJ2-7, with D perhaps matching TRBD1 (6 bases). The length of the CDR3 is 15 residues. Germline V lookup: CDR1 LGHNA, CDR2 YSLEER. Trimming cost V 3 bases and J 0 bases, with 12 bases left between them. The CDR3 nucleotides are TGCGCCAGCAGCCAGGACAGAGAAGGCTCCTACGAGCAGTACTTC. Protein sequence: CASSQDREGSYEQYF.

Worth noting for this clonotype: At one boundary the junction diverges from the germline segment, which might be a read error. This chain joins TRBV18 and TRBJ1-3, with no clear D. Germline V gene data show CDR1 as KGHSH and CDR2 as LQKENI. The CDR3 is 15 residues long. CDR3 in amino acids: CDSPPPVASGNTIYF. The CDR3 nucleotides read TGTGACAGCCCACCACCGGTTGCATCTGGAAACACCATATATTTT.

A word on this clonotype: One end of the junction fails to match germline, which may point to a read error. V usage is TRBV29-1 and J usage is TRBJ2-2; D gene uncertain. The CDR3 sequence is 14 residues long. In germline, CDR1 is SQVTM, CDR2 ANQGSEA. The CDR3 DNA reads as TGCAGCGCCGAGAGCAGCTCGAACACCGGTGAGCTGTTTTTT. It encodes CSAESSSNTGELFF.

CDR3 in amino acids: CSVRTFSYNEQFF. The CDR3 bases are TGCAGCGTACGGACGTTTTCCTACAATGAGCAGTTCTTC. The chain employs TRBV29-1 and TRBJ2-1, with D hard to call. Trimming pared 6 bases from V and 1 base from J, leaving 10 bases between. The CDR3 contains 13 residues. Germline values: CDR1 SQVTM, CDR2 ANQGSEA.

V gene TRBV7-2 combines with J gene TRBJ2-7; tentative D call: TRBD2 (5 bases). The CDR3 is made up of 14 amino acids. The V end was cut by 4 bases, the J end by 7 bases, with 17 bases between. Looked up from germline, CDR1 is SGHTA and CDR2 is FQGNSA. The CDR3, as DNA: TGTGCCAGCAGCTCCCTCAGAGGGTGGGGAGAGCAGTACTTC. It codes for CASSSLRGWGEQYF.

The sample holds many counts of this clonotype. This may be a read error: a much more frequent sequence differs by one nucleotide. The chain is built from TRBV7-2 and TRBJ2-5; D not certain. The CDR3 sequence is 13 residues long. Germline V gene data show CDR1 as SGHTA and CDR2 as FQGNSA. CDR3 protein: CARSLTPSETQYF. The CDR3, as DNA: TGTGCCCGCAGCTTAACCCCCAGTGAGACCCAGTACTTC.

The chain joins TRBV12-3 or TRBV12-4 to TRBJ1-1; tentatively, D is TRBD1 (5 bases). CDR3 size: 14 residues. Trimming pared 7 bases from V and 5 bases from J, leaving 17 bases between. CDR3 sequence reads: CASNLGHAQTEAFF. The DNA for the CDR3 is TGTGCCAGCAATCTGGGGCATGCACAAACTGAAGCTTTCTTT.

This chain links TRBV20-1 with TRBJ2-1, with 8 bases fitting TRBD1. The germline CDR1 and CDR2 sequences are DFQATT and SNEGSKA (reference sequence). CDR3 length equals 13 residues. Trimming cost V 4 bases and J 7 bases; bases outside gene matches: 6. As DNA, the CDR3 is TGCAGTGCTATCCGGACAGGGCGAAATGAGCAGTTCTTC. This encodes CSAIRTGRNEQFF.

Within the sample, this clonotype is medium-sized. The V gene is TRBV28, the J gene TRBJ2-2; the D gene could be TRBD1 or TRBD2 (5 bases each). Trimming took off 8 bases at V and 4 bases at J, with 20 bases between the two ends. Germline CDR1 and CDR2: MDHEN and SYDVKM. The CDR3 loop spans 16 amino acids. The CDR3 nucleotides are TGTGCCAGCGCCCCTCCGGGACCCACTCTCACCGGGGAGCTGTTTTTT. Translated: CASAPPGPTLTGELFF.

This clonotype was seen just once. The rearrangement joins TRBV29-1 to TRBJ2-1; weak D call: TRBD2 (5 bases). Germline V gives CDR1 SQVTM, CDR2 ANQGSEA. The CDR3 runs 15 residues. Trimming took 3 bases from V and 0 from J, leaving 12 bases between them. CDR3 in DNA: TGCAGCGTTGATTCGGCTAGCTGCTCCTACAATGAGCAGTTCTTC. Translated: CSVDSASCSYNEQFF.

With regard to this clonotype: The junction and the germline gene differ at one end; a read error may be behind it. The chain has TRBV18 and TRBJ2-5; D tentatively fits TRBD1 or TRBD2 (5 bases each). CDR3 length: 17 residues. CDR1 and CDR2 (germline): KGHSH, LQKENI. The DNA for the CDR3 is TGTGCCTGCTCACCGCTTAGAGGGGCTGTCCTACAAGAGACCCAGTACTTC. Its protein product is CACSPLRGAVLQETQYF.

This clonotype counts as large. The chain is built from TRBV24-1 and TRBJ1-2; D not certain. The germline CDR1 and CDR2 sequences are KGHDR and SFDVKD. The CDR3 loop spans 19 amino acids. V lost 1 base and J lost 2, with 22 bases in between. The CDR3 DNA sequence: TGTGCCACCAGTGATTTCCCAACCCCGACTGAAGCCCCCAACTATGGCTACACCTTC. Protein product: CATSDFPTPTEAPNYGYTF.

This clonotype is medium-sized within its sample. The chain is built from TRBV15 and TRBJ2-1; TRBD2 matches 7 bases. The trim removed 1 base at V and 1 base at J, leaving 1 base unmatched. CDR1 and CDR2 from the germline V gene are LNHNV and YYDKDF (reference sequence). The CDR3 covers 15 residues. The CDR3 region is CATSRGAGSYNEQFF. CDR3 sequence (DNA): TGTGCCACCAGCAGAGGAGCGGGGTCCTACAATGAGCAGTTCTTC.

CDR3 loop: CANPGETQYF. CDR3 DNA sequence: TGTGCCAATCCCGGAGAGACCCAGTACTTC. The rearrangement joins TRBV6-2 or TRBV6-3 to TRBJ2-5, with no clear D. Germline V gene sequence: CDR1 MNHEY, CDR2 SVGEGT. V was shortened by 10 bases and J by 4 bases, with 7 bases between the two germline ends. This CDR3 contains 10 residues.

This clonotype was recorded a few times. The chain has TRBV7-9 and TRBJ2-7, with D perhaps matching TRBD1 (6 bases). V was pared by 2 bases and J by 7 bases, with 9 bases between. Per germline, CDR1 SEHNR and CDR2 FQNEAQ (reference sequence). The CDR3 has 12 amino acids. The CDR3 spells CASSLQQGEQYF. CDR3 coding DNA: TGTGCCAGCAGCTTACAACAGGGAGAGCAGTACTTC.